This T cell receptor beta chain came from a study of molecular identifiers for immune sequencing clone quantification. Study outcomes and limitations: Among effectors, clones above 20 RNA copies held over 98% of molecules; among naive cells, under 1%.

Note on this clonotype: Its antigen is not identified.

TCRdb itself ran the PCR reads through MiXCR, one entry per CDR3 protein. The table includes fewer than 75,000 distinct CDR3 sequences, around 17% detected once. This CDR3 comprises 14 residues. J gave up 4 bases and V 4 bases, and 3 bases lay outside the gene matches. The germline V gene has CDR1 MNHEY and CDR2 SMNVEV (reference sequence). V and J are TRBV27 and TRBJ2-7; 11 bases align to TRBD2. Sequenced sample: naive CD8+ T cells from blood, with Jurkat cell RNA spiked in. Subset: FACS-sorted CD8+CD4-CCR7+CD45RA+ naive T cells. This TCR derives from a human donor in good health. Some libraries in this study had Jurkat cell RNA spiked in. CDR3 residues: CASSSGLAGYEQYF. CDR3 DNA: TGTGCCAGCAGTTCCGGACTAGCGGGTTACGAGCAGTACTTC.